Following are 17 T cell receptor beta chains from one sample sequenced in a study of control samples from healthy donors and cancer patients. Clones were read by immunoSEQ multiplex PCR, and TCRdb kept only the in-frame ones, dropping some. The data show approximately 170,000 clones, with more than 85% seen just once and 0.65% to 0.75% held by the top ten. Sequencing was done on a sample of blood. Receptors were obtained from a woman in her thirties in good health.

The V call is TRBV5-6, the J call TRBJ1-2; D is unresolved. Germline-derived CDR1 and CDR2 are SGHDT and YYEEEE. The CDR3 is made up of 12 amino acids. Trimming stripped 2 bases from V and 8 bases from J, with 10 bases between. The CDR3 region is CASSLSGSGYTF. CDR3 coding DNA: TGTGCCAGCAGCTTATCAGGATCCGGCTACACCTTC. Full variable domain (missing parts from reference TRBV5-6 and TRBJ1-2): DAGVTQSPTHLIKTRGQQVTLRCSPKSGHDTVSWYQQALGQGPQFIFQYYEEEERQRGNFPDRFSGHQFPNYSSELNVNALLLGDSALYLCASSLSGSGYTFGSGTRLTVV.

The rearrangement links TRBV3-1 (or the pseudogene TRBV3-2) to TRBJ1-2, with D unclear. V was clipped by 8 bases and J by 5 bases, with 15 bases between them. The CDR3 runs 13 residues. The germline gives CDR1 LGHDT, CDR2 YNNKEL (reference sequence). The DNA for the CDR3 is TGTGCCAGCCAGGCCGTGGGAGAGTATGGCTACACCTTC. Translated: CASQAVGEYGYTF.

The chain carries TRBV27 and TRBJ2-5, with 9 nucleotides matching TRBD1. Germline V lookup: CDR1 MNHEY, CDR2 SMNVEV (reference sequence). The CDR3 covers 13 residues. V was clipped by 5 bases and J by 5 bases; unmatched bases: 3. The CDR3 DNA is TGTGCCAGCAGTATTACAGGGGGCGAGACCCAGTACTTC. Translated: CASSITGGETQYF.

The chain carries TRBV9 and TRBJ2-1, with D perhaps matching TRBD2 (5 bases). Germline V lookup: CDR1 SGDLS, CDR2 YYNGEE. V gave up 4 bases and J gave up 10 bases, with 9 bases separating them. The CDR3 covers 11 residues. CDR3 amino acids: CASSLGREQFF. CDR3 bases: TGTGCCAGCAGCCTTGGGAGAGAGCAGTTCTTC.

V and J are TRBV21-1 and TRBJ1-2; the table's D gene call, TRBD1, was not cross checked with the DNA. TRBV21-1 is deemed a pseudogene. This CDR3 spans 15 amino acids. The CDR3 region is CASSKTWDRGYGYTF. CDR3 DNA sequence: TGTGCCAGCAGCAAAACATGGGACAGGGGATATGGCTACACCTTC.

This clone was seen a handful of times. The gene calls are TRBV6-2 or TRBV6-3 and TRBJ2-1; D might be TRBD2 (5 bases). The CDR3 is 15 residues long. Germline CDR1 MNHEY, CDR2 SVGEGT. Trimming removed 6 bases from V and 6 bases from J, with 18 bases in between. The CDR3 DNA is TGTGCCAGCAGCAGTCGGGCGCGCGAGGGCAATGAGCAGTTCTTC. This gives the protein CASSSRAREGNEQFF.

The V and J genes are TRBV5-1 and TRBJ2-1, with D unclear. CDR1 and CDR2 (germline): SGHRS, YFSETQ. This CDR3 is built from 15 residues. V dropped 0 bases and J dropped 0 bases, with 7 bases sitting between them. CDR3: CASSLAANSYNEQFF. The CDR3 DNA sequence: TGCGCCAGCAGCTTGGCGGCCAACTCCTACAATGAGCAGTTCTTC.

The chain combines TRBV16 with TRBJ1-2, with 7 bases aligning to TRBD1. V dropped 2 bases and J dropped 5; count of bases not matched to a gene: 11. This CDR3 comprises 16 residues. The germline V gene has CDR1 KGHSY and CDR2 FQNENV. Written as DNA, the CDR3 is TGTGCCAGCAGCCAAGAGGGGGGACAGAAGTTTTATGGCTACACCTTC. Encoded protein: CASSQEGGQKFYGYTF.

The chain recombines TRBV7-2 with TRBJ1-2; 11 nucleotides line up with TRBD1. CDR1 is SGHTA, CDR2 FQGNSA, per germline. This CDR3 comprises 19 residues. V trimming: 1 base; J trimming: 0 bases; junction bases outside the gene matches: 10. CDR3: CASSLGLPRTGGSNYGYTF. DNA of the CDR3: TGTGCCAGCAGCTTAGGCCTCCCGAGGACAGGGGGCTCTAACTATGGCTACACCTTC.

The genes are TRBV29-1 and TRBJ2-7, with 7 bases matching TRBD1. This CDR3 has 15 residues. With V trimmed by 4 bases and J by 1 base, 10 bases remained unmatched. Germline values: CDR1 SQVTM, CDR2 ANQGSEA. The chain's CDR3 is CSVAYPGQYSYEQYF. CDR3 DNA sequence: TGCAGCGTTGCCTATCCGGGACAGTATTCCTACGAGCAGTACTTC.

The rearrangement uses TRBV4-1 and TRBJ2-5; D remains unclear. V lost 3 bases, J lost 3 bases, and 14 bases lay in between. Germline-derived CDR1 and CDR2 are MGHRA and YSYEKL. The CDR3 is 15 residues long. The CDR3 reads CASSHVQSLKETQYF. The DNA of the CDR3 is TGCGCCAGCAGCCATGTACAGAGTTTAAAAGAGACCCAGTACTTC.

The chain recombines TRBV12-2 with TRBJ2-7; the table assigns TRBD2, which was not confirmed against the DNA. TRBV12-2 is classified as a pseudogene. The CDR3 covers 11 residues. CDR3 DNA: TGTGCTCCCGGGACTAGCGGCGAGCAGTACTTC. It encodes CAPGTSGEQYF.

This clone was detected only once. V and J are TRBV6-5 and TRBJ1-2; D gene ambiguous. The germline CDR1 and CDR2 sequences are MNHEY and SVGAGI. This CDR3 is built from 15 residues. V was pared by 6 bases and J by 2 bases, with 16 bases between. The chain's CDR3 is CASRDTGLVNYGYTF. The CDR3, as DNA: TGTGCCAGCAGAGACACCGGGTTGGTCAACTATGGCTACACCTTC.

The chain uses TRBV28 and TRBJ1-3, with D uncertain. Between the trimmed V and J ends, which lost 9 bases and 0 bases, there was a span of 15 bases. CDR1 is MDHEN and CDR2 is SYDVKM in the germline V gene. The CDR3 is 15 amino acids. CDR3 nucleotides: TGTGCCAGTCTGCGTACACCTTTCTCTGGAAACACCATATATTTT. Translating it yields CASLRTPFSGNTIYF.

The DNA for the CDR3 is TGTGCCAGCAGCCTCAGTGGGGGAGGCGAGCAGTACTTC. Its protein product is CASSLSGGGEQYF. The gene calls are TRBV28 and TRBJ2-7, with D possibly being TRBD2 (6 bases). The V and J ends lost 6 bases and 6 bases respectively, with 15 bases between them. The CDR3 covers 13 residues. Germline-derived CDR1 and CDR2 are MDHEN and SYDVKM.

The CDR3 protein is CASSPSGGAYGYTF. In DNA form, the CDR3 reads TGTGCCAGCAGTCCCTCGGGGGGGGCCTATGGCTACACCTTC. This chain links TRBV27 with TRBJ1-2, with D possibly TRBD1 on 6 matching bases. This CDR3 has 14 residues. Germline lookup yields CDR1 MNHEY and CDR2 SMNVEV (reference sequence). V lost 5 bases to trimming and J lost 4 bases, with 14 bases between them.

The rearrangement uses TRBV4-1 and TRBJ2-7; D is undetermined. V was cut by 0 bases and J by 2 bases, with 5 bases left in between. The germline gives CDR1 MGHRA, CDR2 YSYEKL. The CDR3 contains 13 residues. The CDR3 sequence: CASSQDPTYEQYF. In DNA, the CDR3 is TGCGCCAGCAGCCAAGATCCAACCTACGAGCAGTACTTC.